A selection of T cell receptor beta chains follows, all from one sample in a study of T cell repertoires in cytomegalovirus infection. TCRdb analysed the reads with MiXCR anew, one entry per CDR3 protein. The repertoire holds about 140,000 distinct CDR3 sequences, with about 6.5% as singletons. The source material was PBMCs. These receptors were obtained from a human donor in good health (CMV status not recorded). Some clones in this sample may be carry-over from other donors' samples. The CDR3 runs from the conserved cysteine through the conserved F or W. D genes are given only for firm matches. The size entry gives once, few or many counts, or a class when the clone is expanded.

d_gene,v_gene,len,abundance,j_gene,CDR3nt,CDR3aa
TRBD2,TRBV7-9,16,many,TRBJ2-5,TGTGCCAGCAGCAGAGGACTAGCGGGGGGGCAAGAGACCCAGTACTTC,CASSRGLAGGQETQYF
TRBD1,TRBV29-1,13,many,TRBJ2-3,TGCAGCGTTATGGGACAGTACACAGATACGCAGTATTTT,CSVMGQYTDTQYF
NA,TRBV24-1,11,many,TRBJ2-1,TGTGCCACCAGTGTGCACAATGAGCAGTTCTTC,CATSVHNEQFF
NA,TRBV28,13,many,TRBJ1-5,TGTGCCAGCAGTTACAGAGAAGGGCAGCCCCAGCATTTT,CASSYREGQPQHF
TRBD1,TRBV7-8,16,many,TRBJ2-7,TGTGCCAGCAGCTTAAGCCCGGGACAGAACACCTACGAGCAGTACTTC,CASSLSPGQNTYEQYF
NA,TRBV7-2,15,many,TRBJ2-3,TGTGCCAGCAGGATTAGGTCCATTAGGGGAGATACGCAGTATTTT,CASRIRSIRGDTQYF
TRBD1,TRBV20-1,15,many,TRBJ2-7,TGCAGTGCTGGGACAGGATTTACATTCTCCTACGAGCAGTACTTC,CSAGTGFTFSYEQYF
NA,TRBV25-1,14,many,TRBJ1-5,TGTGCCAGCAGCTGGGGTAATAGCAATCAGCCCCAGCATTTT,CASSWGNSNQPQHF
NA,TRBV7-2,16,many,TRBJ1-5,TGTGCCAGCAGCTTGACAGCCCTTAACACCAATCAGCCCCAGCATTTT,CASSLTALNTNQPQHF
NA,TRBV10-3,14,few,TRBJ2-7,TGTGCCATCAGTGAGTCGGGGGCATACTACGAGCAGTACTTC,CAISESGAYYEQYF
TRBD1,TRBV25-1,15,many,TRBJ1-2,TGTGCCAGCAGCCGCGGATTTGGGGGGACAGGGGGCTACACCTTC,CASSRGFGGTGGYTF